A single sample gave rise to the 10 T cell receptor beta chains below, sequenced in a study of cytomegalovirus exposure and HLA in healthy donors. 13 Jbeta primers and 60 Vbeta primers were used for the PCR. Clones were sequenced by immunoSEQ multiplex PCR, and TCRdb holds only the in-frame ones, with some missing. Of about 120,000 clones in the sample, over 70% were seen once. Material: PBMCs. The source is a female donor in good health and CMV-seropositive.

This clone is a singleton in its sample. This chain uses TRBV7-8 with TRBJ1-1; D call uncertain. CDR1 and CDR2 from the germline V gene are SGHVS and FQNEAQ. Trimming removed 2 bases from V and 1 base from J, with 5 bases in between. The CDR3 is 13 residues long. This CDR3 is CASSLTGNTEAFF. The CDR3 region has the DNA TGTGCCAGCAGCTTAACTGGGAACACTGAAGCTTTCTTT.

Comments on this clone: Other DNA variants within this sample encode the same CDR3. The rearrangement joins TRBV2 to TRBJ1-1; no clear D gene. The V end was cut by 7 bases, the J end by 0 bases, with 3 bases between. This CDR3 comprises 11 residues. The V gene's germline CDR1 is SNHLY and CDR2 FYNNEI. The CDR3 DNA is TGTGCCAGCACCTTGAACACTGAAGCTTTCTTT. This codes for CASTLNTEAFF.

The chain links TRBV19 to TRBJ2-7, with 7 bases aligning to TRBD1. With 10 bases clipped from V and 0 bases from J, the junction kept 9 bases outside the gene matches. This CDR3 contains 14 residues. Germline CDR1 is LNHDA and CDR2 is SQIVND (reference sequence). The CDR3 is CATSPWDSSYEQYF. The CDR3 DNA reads TGTGCCACGAGTCCTTGGGACAGCTCCTACGAGCAGTACTTC. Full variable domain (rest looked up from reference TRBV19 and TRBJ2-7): DGGITQSPKYLFRKEGQNVTLSCEQNLNHDAMYWYRQDPGQGLRLIYYSQIVNDFQKGDIAEGYSVSREKKESFPLTVTSAQKNPTAFYLCATSPWDSSYEQYFGPGTRLTVT.

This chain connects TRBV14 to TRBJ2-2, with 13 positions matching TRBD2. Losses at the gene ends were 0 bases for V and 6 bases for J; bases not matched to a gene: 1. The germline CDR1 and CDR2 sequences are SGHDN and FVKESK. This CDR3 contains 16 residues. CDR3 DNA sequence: TGTGCCAGCAGCCAAGAGACTAGCGGGGGGCCCGGGGAGCTGTTTTTT. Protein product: CASSQETSGGPGELFF.

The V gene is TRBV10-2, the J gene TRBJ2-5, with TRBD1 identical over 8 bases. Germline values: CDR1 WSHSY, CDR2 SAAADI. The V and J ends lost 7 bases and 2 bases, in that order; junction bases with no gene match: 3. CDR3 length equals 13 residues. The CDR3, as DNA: TGCGCCAGCACCGGACAGGGTCAAGAGACCCAGTACTTC. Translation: CASTGQGQETQYF.

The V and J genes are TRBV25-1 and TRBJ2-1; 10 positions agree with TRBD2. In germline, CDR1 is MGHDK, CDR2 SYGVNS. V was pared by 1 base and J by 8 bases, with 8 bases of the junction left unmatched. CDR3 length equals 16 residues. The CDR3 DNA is TGTGCCAGCAGTGAATCCAGCGGGGGGGCTATCTATGAGCAGTTCTTC. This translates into CASSESSGGAIYEQFF.

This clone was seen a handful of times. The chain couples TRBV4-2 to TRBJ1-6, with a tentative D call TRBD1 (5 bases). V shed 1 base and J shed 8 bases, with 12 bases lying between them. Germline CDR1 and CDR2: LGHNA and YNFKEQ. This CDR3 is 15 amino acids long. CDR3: CASSQVVQGYSPLHF. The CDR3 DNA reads TGTGCCAGCAGCCAAGTAGTTCAGGGATATTCACCCCTCCACTTT.

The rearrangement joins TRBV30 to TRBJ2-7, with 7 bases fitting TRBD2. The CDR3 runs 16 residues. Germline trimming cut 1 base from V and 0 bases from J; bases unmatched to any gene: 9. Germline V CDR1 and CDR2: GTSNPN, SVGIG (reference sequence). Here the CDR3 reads CAWSDSRRGTSYEQYF. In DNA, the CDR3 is TGTGCCTGGAGTGATAGTCGGCGGGGGACCTCCTACGAGCAGTACTTC.

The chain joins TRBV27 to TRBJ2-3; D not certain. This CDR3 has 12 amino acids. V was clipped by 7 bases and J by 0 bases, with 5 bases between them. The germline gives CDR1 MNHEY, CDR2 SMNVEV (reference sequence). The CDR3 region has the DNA TGTGCCAGCATGGGCAGCACAGATACGCAGTATTTT. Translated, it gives CASMGSTDTQYF.

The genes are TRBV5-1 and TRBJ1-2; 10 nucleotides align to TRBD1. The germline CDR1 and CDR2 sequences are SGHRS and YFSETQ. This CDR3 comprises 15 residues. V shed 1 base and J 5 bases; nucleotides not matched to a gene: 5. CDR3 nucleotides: TGCGCCAGCAGCTTGTCTGGGGACAGGGGATATGGCTACACCTTC. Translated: CASSLSGDRGYGYTF. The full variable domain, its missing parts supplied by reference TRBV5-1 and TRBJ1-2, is KAGVTQTPRYLIKTRGQQVTLSCSPISGHRSVSWYQQTPGQGLQFLFEYFSETQRNKGNFPGRFSGRQFSNSRSEMNVSTLELGDSALYLCASSLSGDRGYGYTFGSGTRLTVV.